The 21 T cell receptor beta chains below all came from one sample that was sequenced in a study of CD8 T cells in ankylosing spondylitis. TCRdb called the 5' RACE reads again in MiXCR, with one record for every CDR3 protein. The table has approximately 45,000 distinct CDR3 sequences, approximately 11% seen once. The specimen sequenced was blood, either unsorted or a sorted T cell fraction (not recorded which). The source of these receptors is a male donor with ankylosing spondylitis or in good health (not recorded which).

This clonotype was picked up many times. This sequence joins TRBV10-3 and TRBJ2-1, with TRBD2 matching 13 bases. Unmatched junction bases numbered 14, after V lost 9 bases and J lost 3 bases. Germline V gene data show CDR1 as ENHRY and CDR2 as SYGVKD. CDR3 length: 18 amino acids. The CDR3 DNA reads TGTGCCATACAGGACTGGACTAGCGGGGGCCCTCTCTACAATGAGCAGTTCTTC. It is translated as CAIQDWTSGGPLYNEQFF.

This clonotype showed up many times. V is TRBV5-4 and J is TRBJ1-3; 9 nucleotides agree with TRBD1. The CDR3 has 15 residues. The ends lost 4 bases at V and 8 bases at J; junction bases unmatched: 10. The germline V gene has CDR1 SGHNT and CDR2 YYREEE (reference sequence). The CDR3 spells CASSETDRGTDTIYF. The CDR3 DNA reads TGTGCCAGCAGCGAAACCGACAGGGGGACGGACACCATATATTTT.

The table lists this clonotype with many counts. The junction and the germline gene differ at one end; a read error may be behind it. J is TRBJ2-4 and V is TRBV20-1; 12 nucleotides match TRBD2. Germline V lookup: CDR1 DFQATT, CDR2 SNEGSKA (reference sequence). The CDR3 extends over 15 amino acids. DNA of the CDR3: TGCAGTGCCAGAGAACCTAGCGGGGGGGCAAACATTCAGTACTTC. Encoded protein: CSAREPSGGANIQYF.

The chain has TRBV5-1 and TRBJ2-5; the D gene is possibly TRBD1 (5 bases). The CDR3 totals 15 residues. Looked up from germline, CDR1 is SGHRS and CDR2 is YFSETQ. Trimming removed 0 bases from V and 1 base from J, with 10 bases in between. The CDR3 is CASSLAPGLQETQYF. The CDR3 DNA sequence: TGCGCCAGCAGCTTGGCGCCAGGGCTCCAAGAGACCCAGTACTTC.

This clonotype was counted ten times or more. CDR3 DNA sequence: TGTGCCAGCAGTTTTTCCAGCAATCAGCCCCAGCATTTT. As protein: CASSFSSNQPQHF. The V gene is TRBV12-3 or TRBV12-4, the J gene TRBJ1-5; D not resolved. Trimming left V 3 bases short and J 1 base short, with 4 bases between. The CDR3 consists of 13 residues.

There are a few counts of this clonotype. The chain joins TRBV19 to TRBJ2-3, with 8 bases fitting TRBD2. Germline-derived CDR1 and CDR2 are LNHDA and SQIVND (reference sequence). The CDR3 loop spans 15 amino acids. V trimming: 5 bases; J trimming: 5 bases; junction bases outside the gene matches: 9. CDR3: CASSPSGGDGDTQYF. CDR3 DNA: TGTGCCAGTAGTCCCAGCGGGGGAGACGGAGATACGCAGTATTTT.

This clonotype has a handful of counts. The V and J genes are TRBV20-1 and TRBJ2-3; TRBD1 is a possible D gene (6 bases). V lost 0 bases and J 2 bases, leaving 12 bases between the germline ends. Looked up from germline, CDR1 is DFQATT and CDR2 is SNEGSKA (reference sequence). This CDR3 has 15 amino acids. CDR3 sequence reads: CSARDLRGNTDTQYF. In DNA, the CDR3 is TGCAGTGCTAGAGATCTGAGGGGGAACACAGATACGCAGTATTTT.

There are many counts of this clonotype. The V gene is TRBV10-3, the J gene TRBJ2-2; no firm D call. The CDR3 sequence is 15 residues long. The germline V and J ends were trimmed by 6 bases and 0 bases, with 11 bases remaining between them. CDR1 is ENHRY and CDR2 is SYGVKD in the germline V gene. The CDR3 is CAIRGEVANTGELFF. In nucleotides, the CDR3 is TGTGCCATCAGGGGCGAGGTCGCGAACACCGGGGAGCTGTTTTTT.

The chain has TRBV11-1 and TRBJ1-2; possibly TRBD1 for D (6 bases). Germline values: CDR1 SGHAT, CDR2 FQDESV (reference sequence). The CDR3 totals 12 residues. The V end lost 5 bases, the J end lost 5 bases, and 9 bases lay between the germline ends. The CDR3 DNA sequence: TGTGCCAGCAGCCAGGGGCGGTATGGCTACACCTTC. This encodes CASSQGRYGYTF.

This clonotype was picked up a small number of times. This sequence joins TRBV6-1 and TRBJ2-3; the match to TRBD2 covers 8 bases. There are 18 residues in the CDR3. V lost 6 bases to trimming and J lost 2 bases; unmatched junction nucleotides: 16. Germline V gene data show CDR1 as MNHNS and CDR2 as SASEGT. CDR3 bases: TGTGCCAGCAGGAGGGATCGGGGCGGGGGGACAAACACAGATACGCAGTATTTT. Protein sequence: CASRRDRGGGTNTDTQYF.

The sample holds many counts of this clonotype. In DNA form, the CDR3 reads TGTGCCAGCAGTTTACTCCTGGGGGGTTTCGGACAGAATCGACCTAGCAATCAGCCCCAGCATTTT. Amino acid sequence: CASSLLLGGFGQNRPSNQPQHF. The chain employs TRBV12-3 or TRBV12-4 and TRBJ1-5, with D possibly being TRBD1 (6 bases). The CDR3 is 22 amino acids. V lost 2 bases and J 0 bases, leaving 29 bases between the germline ends.

This clonotype showed up just a few times. The V and J genes are TRBV5-1 and TRBJ2-3; 8 nucleotides line up with TRBD2. Germline V CDR1 and CDR2: SGHRS, YFSETQ. CDR3 length: 14 amino acids. V was pared by 5 bases and J by 5 bases, with 7 bases of the junction left unmatched. CDR3 sequence reads: CASSSGARVDTQYF. The CDR3 coding sequence is TGCGCCAGCAGTAGCGGGGCGCGGGTAGATACGCAGTATTTT.

The CDR3 loop reads CASSFVGGAGELFF. CDR3 nucleotide sequence: TGTGCCAGCAGCTTTGTCGGGGGAGCCGGGGAGCTGTTTTTT. The rearrangement links TRBV7-9 to TRBJ2-2; D perhaps matches TRBD2 (6 bases). Germline lookup yields CDR1 SEHNR and CDR2 FQNEAQ (reference sequence). The CDR3 is made up of 14 amino acids. V lost 3 bases, J lost 6 bases, and 11 bases lay in between.

The rearrangement links TRBV7-2 to TRBJ1-1; TRBD1 matches 7 bases. Trimming took 4 bases from V and 11 from J; bases not matched to a gene: 16. The germline V gene has CDR1 SGHTA and CDR2 FQGNSA. The CDR3 is 15 residues long. The CDR3 DNA reads TGTGCCAGCAGCTCCCCCGGGACAGCGGCGTTCCGGGCTTTCTTT. It codes for CASSSPGTAAFRAFF.

The sample holds many counts of this clonotype. The V and J genes are TRBV12-3 or TRBV12-4 and TRBJ1-1; D call uncertain. V gave up 0 bases and J gave up 1 base, with 12 bases separating them. The length of the CDR3 is 16 residues. The CDR3 coding sequence is TGTGCCAGCAGTTTAGCGCTCTACAGAGAGAACACTGAAGCTTTCTTT. It translates to CASSLALYRENTEAFF.

This clonotype came up many times. CDR3 in amino acids: CSARAPDRRYSNQPQHF. The CDR3 DNA reads as TGCAGTGCTAGAGCCCCGGACAGGAGATATAGCAATCAGCCCCAGCATTTT. The chain combines TRBV20-1 with TRBJ1-5, with 7 positions matching TRBD1. CDR3 length equals 17 residues. Trimming took 1 base from V and 0 from J; bases not matched to a gene: 9. The V gene's germline CDR1 is DFQATT and CDR2 SNEGSKA (reference sequence).

This clonotype was seen repeatedly, ten times or more. V usage is TRBV5-5 and J usage is TRBJ2-2; no clear D gene. Germline V gene lookup returns CDR1 SGHKS and CDR2 YYEKEE (reference sequence). V was cut by 2 bases and J by 7 bases, with 9 bases left in between. This CDR3 has 13 residues. Here the CDR3 reads CASSLMWVGELFF. The CDR3 nucleotides are TGTGCCAGCAGCTTAATGTGGGTCGGGGAGCTGTTTTTT.

Many counts were recorded for this clonotype. V is TRBV5-6 and J is TRBJ2-7; D remains ambiguous. The CDR3 loop spans 14 amino acids. Trimming took off 1 base at V and 0 bases at J, with 8 bases between the two ends. Germline CDR1 reads SGHDT; CDR2 reads YYEEEE. CDR3 sequence reads: CASSLWVGSYEQYF. The CDR3 bases are TGTGCCAGCAGCTTGTGGGTAGGCTCCTACGAGCAGTACTTC.

This clonotype has ten or more counts. The chain links TRBV5-1 to TRBJ1-5, with TRBD1 as a possible D gene (6 bases). The V gene's germline CDR1 is SGHRS and CDR2 YFSETQ. The CDR3 runs to 16 residues. Trimming removed 0 bases at V and 2 bases at J, with 12 bases between. In DNA, the CDR3 is TGCGCCAGCAGCTTGGTGGGGGGCAGAGGCAATCAGCCCCAGCATTTT. Residues: CASSLVGGRGNQPQHF.

This clonotype showed up many times. The J gene is TRBJ2-3, the V gene TRBV5-1, with D unresolved. The germline CDR1 and CDR2 sequences are SGHRS and YFSETQ. The V end was cut by 4 bases, the J end by 0 bases, with 3 bases between. This CDR3 comprises 12 residues. CDR3 coding DNA: TGCGCCAGCAGCGGAAGCACAGATACGCAGTATTTT. Amino acid sequence: CASSGSTDTQYF.

This clonotype was detected only a few times. This rearrangement joins TRBV19 to TRBJ1-4; 7 positions match TRBD1. The ends lost 3 bases at V and 7 bases at J; junction bases unmatched: 8. The CDR3 sequence is 15 residues long. The V gene's germline CDR1 is LNHDA and CDR2 SQIVND (reference sequence). CDR3 sequence (DNA): TGTGCCAGTAGTATCCAGGGGGGCAGAGGTGAAAAACTGTTTTTT. It specifies CASSIQGGRGEKLFF.